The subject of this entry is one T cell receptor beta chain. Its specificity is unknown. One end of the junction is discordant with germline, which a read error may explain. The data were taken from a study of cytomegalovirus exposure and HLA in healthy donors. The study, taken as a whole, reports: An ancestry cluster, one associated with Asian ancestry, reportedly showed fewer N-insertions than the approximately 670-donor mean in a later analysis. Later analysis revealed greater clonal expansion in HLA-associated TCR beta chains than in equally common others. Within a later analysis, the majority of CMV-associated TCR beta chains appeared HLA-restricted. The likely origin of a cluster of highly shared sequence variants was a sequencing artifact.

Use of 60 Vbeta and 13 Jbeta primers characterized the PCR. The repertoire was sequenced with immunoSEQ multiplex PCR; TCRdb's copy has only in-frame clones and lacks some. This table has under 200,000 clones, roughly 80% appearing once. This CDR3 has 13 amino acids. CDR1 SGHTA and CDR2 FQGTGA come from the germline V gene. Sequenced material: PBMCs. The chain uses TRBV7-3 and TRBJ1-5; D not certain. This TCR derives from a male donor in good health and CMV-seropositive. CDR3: CASSLGPRGPRHF. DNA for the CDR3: TGTGCCAGCAGCTTAGGCCCTAGAGGCCCCCGGCATTTT.